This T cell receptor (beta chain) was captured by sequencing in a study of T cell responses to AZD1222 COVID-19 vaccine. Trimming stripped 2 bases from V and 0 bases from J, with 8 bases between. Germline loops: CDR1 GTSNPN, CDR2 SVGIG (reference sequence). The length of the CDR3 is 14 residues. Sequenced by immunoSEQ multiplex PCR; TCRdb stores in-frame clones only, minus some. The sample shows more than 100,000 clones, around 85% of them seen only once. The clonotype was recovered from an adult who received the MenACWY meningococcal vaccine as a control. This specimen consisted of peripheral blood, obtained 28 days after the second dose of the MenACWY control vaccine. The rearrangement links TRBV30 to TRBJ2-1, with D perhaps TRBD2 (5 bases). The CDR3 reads CAWSSRGSYNEQFF. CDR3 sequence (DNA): TGTGCCTGGAGTTCCCGGGGCTCCTACAATGAGCAGTTCTTC.